This is a list of T cell receptor beta chains from one sample in a study of blood T cell repertoires in COVID-19. The table came from immunoSEQ multiplex PCR; TCRdb's copy has only in-frame clones and leaves some out. The sample shows 90,000 to 100,000 clones, roughly 86% of them seen only once. The sample was peripheral blood. The source of these receptors is a man in his fifties with acute or convalescent COVID-19. CDR3s include the opening cysteine and the closing phenylalanine or tryptophan. Each record gives: V gene, clone size, D gene, J gene, CDR3 DNA, CDR3 protein. The D gene is left open where the match is weak. Some rows mark clone size as missing; the rest say once, few, many or name a class of expanded clone.

V: TRBV10-1; size: -; D: -; J: TRBJ2-2; DNA: TGCGCCAGCAGTGAGTCCGGGCTAGCGACAATCACCGGGGAGCTGTTTTTT; CDR3: CASSESGLATITGELFF
V: TRBV7-8; size: few; D: TRBD2; J: TRBJ2-1; DNA: TGTGCCAGCAATAGACTAGCCCACTCCTACAATGAGCAGTTCTTC; CDR3: CASNRLAHSYNEQFF
V: TRBV7-9; size: -; D: TRBD2; J: TRBJ2-7; DNA: TGTGCCAGCAGCCCCTCAAGCGGGAGAGGCGAGCAGTACTTC; CDR3: CASSPSSGRGEQYF
V: TRBV7-8; size: -; D: -; J: TRBJ1-3; DNA: TGTGCCAGCAGCTTTCTGTCTGTCTCTGGAAACACCATATATTTT; CDR3: CASSFLSVSGNTIYF
V: TRBV5-6; size: -; D: -; J: TRBJ1-5; DNA: TGTGCCAGCAGCTTCGGTTTGTCCGGGGGTCAGCCCCAGCATTTT; CDR3: CASSFGLSGGQPQHF
V: TRBV6-5; size: -; D: TRBD1; J: TRBJ1-5; DNA: TGTGCCAGCACTGGGACAGGGGGAAGCAATCAGCCCCAGCATTTT; CDR3: CASTGTGGSNQPQHF
V: TRBV3-1/TRBV3-2; size: -; D: -; J: TRBJ2-4; DNA: TGTGCCAGCAGCCAAGCTCAGGTAGCCAAAAACATTCAGTACTTC; CDR3: CASSQAQVAKNIQYF
V: TRBV2; size: -; D: TRBD1; J: TRBJ1-2; DNA: TGTGCCAGCAAGGGGGCACCTGCAGCTTCGGGCTACACCTTC; CDR3: CASKGAPAASGYTF
V: TRBV5-1; size: -; D: TRBD1; J: TRBJ2-5; DNA: TGCGCCAGCAGCTCGGGAGGGACAGGGGTTTCAGAGACCCAGTACTTC; CDR3: CASSSGGTGVSETQYF
V: TRBV4-2; size: -; D: TRBD1; J: TRBJ2-7; DNA: TGTGCCAGCAGCCAAGGACAGGGGATTTCCTACGAGCAGTACTTC; CDR3: CASSQGQGISYEQYF
V: TRBV24-1; size: -; D: TRBD2; J: TRBJ2-3; DNA: TGTGCCACCAGTGATGCGACTAGCGGGAGAACAGATACGCAGTATTTT; CDR3: CATSDATSGRTDTQYF
V: TRBV3-1/TRBV3-2; size: -; D: -; J: TRBJ1-1; DNA: TGTGCCAGCAGCCAAGTACGACCCGGGGGCACTGAAGCTTTCTTT; CDR3: CASSQVRPGGTEAFF
V: TRBV12-3/TRBV12-4; size: -; D: -; J: TRBJ1-6; DNA: TGTGCCAGCAGTTTGACAGAACGTTCACCCCTCCACTTT; CDR3: CASSLTERSPLHF
V: TRBV4-1; size: -; D: -; J: TRBJ2-2; DNA: TGCGCCAGCAGGGGGAGCTCAAGCTTCACCGGGGAGCTGTTTTTT; CDR3: CASRGSSSFTGELFF
V: TRBV13; size: once; D: TRBD2; J: TRBJ2-1; DNA: TGTGCCAGCAGCTTAGAGTCCGGGACTAGCGGTAGCTCCTACAATGAGCAGTTCTTC; CDR3: CASSLESGTSGSSYNEQFF
V: TRBV4-2; size: -; D: -; J: TRBJ1-5; DNA: TGTGCCAGCAGCCAACGGGGTCGTAATCAGCCCCAGCATTTT; CDR3: CASSQRGRNQPQHF
V: TRBV6-5; size: -; D: -; J: TRBJ2-7; DNA: TGTGCCAGCAGTTACTCGGGGGGACGAACCGAGCAGTACTTC; CDR3: CASSYSGGRTEQYF
V: TRBV2; size: -; D: -; J: TRBJ2-1; DNA: TGTGCCAGCCGGCGAGAGGGCCCGGTGGATGAGCAGTTCTTC; CDR3: CASRREGPVDEQFF
V: TRBV15; size: -; D: -; J: TRBJ2-7; DNA: TGTGCCACCAGCAGAGTAGGGGGCTACGAGCAGTACTTC; CDR3: CATSRVGGYEQYF
V: TRBV20-1; size: -; D: -; J: TRBJ2-7; DNA: TGCAGTGCCTGGGGCGACCTCGAGCAGTACTTC; CDR3: CSAWGDLEQYF
V: TRBV19; size: -; D: -; J: TRBJ2-7; DNA: TGTGCCAGTAGTACCCCAGGGTCACTTCAGTGGGAGCAGTACTTC; CDR3: CASSTPGSLQWEQYF
V: TRBV7-9; size: -; D: -; J: TRBJ2-2; DNA: TGTGCCAGCAGCCTGCCCGGGGTTAACACCGGGGAGCTGTTTTTT; CDR3: CASSLPGVNTGELFF
V: TRBV6-5; size: once; D: -; J: TRBJ1-2; DNA: TGTGCCAGCAGCCGCCCCCAGGAGGATGGCTACACCTTC; CDR3: CASSRPQEDGYTF
V: TRBV6-5; size: -; D: -; J: TRBJ2-1; DNA: TGTGCCAGCAGCCCGCAGGGGGCGGGAGTCCATGAGCAGTTCTTC; CDR3: CASSPQGAGVHEQFF
V: TRBV4-1; size: -; D: -; J: TRBJ1-1; DNA: TGCGCCAGCAGCCAAGGGGAGAGGAGGAACACTGAAGCTTTCTTT; CDR3: CASSQGERRNTEAFF
V: TRBV6-5; size: -; D: TRBD1; J: TRBJ1-2; DNA: TGTGCCAGCAGCAGGACAGGGGCTTATGGCTACACCTTC; CDR3: CASSRTGAYGYTF
V: TRBV13; size: -; D: TRBD2; J: TRBJ2-7; DNA: TGTGCCAGCAGCTTAGGAAGACTAGCGGGGACCTACGAGCAGTACTTC; CDR3: CASSLGRLAGTYEQYF
V: TRBV10-1; size: -; D: TRBD1; J: TRBJ1-1; DNA: TGCGCCAGCAGGGCGACAGGGGAGAACACTGAAGCTTTCTTT; CDR3: CASRATGENTEAFF
V: TRBV5-4; size: -; D: -; J: TRBJ1-2; DNA: TGTGCCAGCAGCCCCGACTTGGTGCAGGGGCCCGAGTATGGCTACACCTTC; CDR3: CASSPDLVQGPEYGYTF
V: TRBV4-1; size: -; D: -; J: TRBJ1-5; DNA: TGCGCCAGCAGCCAAGATCGAGGGTACAATCAGCCCCAGCATTTT; CDR3: CASSQDRGYNQPQHF
V: TRBV27; size: -; D: TRBD1; J: TRBJ1-1; DNA: TGTGCCAGCAGTTTACAGGGGGCCACTGAAGCTTTCTTT; CDR3: CASSLQGATEAFF
V: TRBV27; size: once; D: -; J: TRBJ2-1; DNA: TGTGCCAGCGAGCGCGGGGGCGGTGGAAATGAGCAGTTCTTC; CDR3: CASERGGGGNEQFF
V: TRBV11-2; size: -; D: TRBD2; J: TRBJ2-3; DNA: TGTGCCAGCAGCTTTCGCGGGAGGAGCACAGATACGCAGTATTTT; CDR3: CASSFRGRSTDTQYF
V: TRBV2; size: -; D: TRBD1; J: TRBJ1-1; DNA: TGTGCCAGCAGTTTCCAGGGGGACACTGAAGCTTTCTTT; CDR3: CASSFQGDTEAFF
V: TRBV28; size: -; D: TRBD2; J: TRBJ2-5; DNA: TGTGCCAGCAGTTCGGGACTAGCGGGACAAGAGACCCAGTACTTC; CDR3: CASSSGLAGQETQYF
V: TRBV30; size: -; D: -; J: TRBJ1-5; DNA: TGTGCCTGTACGACAGGCCTCAATCAGCCCCAGCATTTT; CDR3: CACTTGLNQPQHF
V: TRBV21-1; size: -; D: -; J: TRBJ1-6; DNA: TGTGCCAGCAGGGGAGAAATTAGGACAGGGGGCTGCTGCGGTAATTCACCCCTCCACTTT; CDR3: CASRGEIRTGGCCGNSPLHF